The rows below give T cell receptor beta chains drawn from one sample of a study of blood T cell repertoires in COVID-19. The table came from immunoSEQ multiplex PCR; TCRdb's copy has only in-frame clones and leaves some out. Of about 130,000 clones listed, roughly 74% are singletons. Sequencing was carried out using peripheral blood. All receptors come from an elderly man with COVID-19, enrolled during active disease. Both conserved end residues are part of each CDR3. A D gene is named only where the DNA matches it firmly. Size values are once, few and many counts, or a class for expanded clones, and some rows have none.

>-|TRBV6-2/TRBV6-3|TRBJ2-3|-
TGTGCCAGCAGTTACCTAGGTCGCACAGATACGCAGTATTTT
CASSYLGRTDTQYF
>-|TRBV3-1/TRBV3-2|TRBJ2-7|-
TGTGCCAGCAGCCAGATGGTGGGAGCGGACGAGCAGTACTTC
CASSQMVGADEQYF
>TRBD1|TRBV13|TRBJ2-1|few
TGTGCCAGCAGACGGGACAGGGTTAGTGAGCAGTTCTTC
CASRRDRVSEQFF
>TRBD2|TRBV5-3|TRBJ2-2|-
TGTGCCAGAAGCCCCCCGCGGGAGAAACCCGGGGAGCTGTTTTTT
CARSPPREKPGELFF
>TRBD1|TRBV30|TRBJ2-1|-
TGTGCCTGGGGACAGGGCATTTACAATGAGCAGTTCTTC
CAWGQGIYNEQFF
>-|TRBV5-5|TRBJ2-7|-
TGTGCCAGCAGCCTGGACGGTTCCTACGAGCAGTACTTC
CASSLDGSYEQYF
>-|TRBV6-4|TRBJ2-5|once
TGTGCCAGCACCCCCCCAGGACAGAACCAAGAGACCCAGTACTTC
CASTPPGQNQETQYF
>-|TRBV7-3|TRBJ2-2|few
TGTGCCAGCAGCGCAGACTACGGGGAGCTGTTTTTT
CASSADYGELFF
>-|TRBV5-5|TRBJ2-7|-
TGTGCCAGCAGCTTGGCCCCACAGGCTTCCTACGAGCAGTACTTC
CASSLAPQASYEQYF
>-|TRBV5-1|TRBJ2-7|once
TGCGCCAGCAGCTCGGACACTTACTCCTACGAGCAGTACTTC
CASSSDTYSYEQYF
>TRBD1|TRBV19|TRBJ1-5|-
TGTGCCAGTACCCCGGACAGGACTTATAGCAATCAGCCCCAGCATTTT
CASTPDRTYSNQPQHF
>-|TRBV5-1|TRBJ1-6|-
TGCGCCAGCAGCTTGGCCGGGACAAGTAGTTCACCCCTCCACTTT
CASSLAGTSSSPLHF
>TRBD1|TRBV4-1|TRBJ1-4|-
TGCGCCAGCAGCCGGGTACGACAGGGACCTAATGAAAAACTGTTTTTT
CASSRVRQGPNEKLFF
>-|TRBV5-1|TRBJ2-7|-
TGCGCCAGCAGCGCTCGGGGGGCTCCCGGTCCCTACGAGCAGTACTTC
CASSARGAPGPYEQYF
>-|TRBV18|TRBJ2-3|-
TGTGCCAGCTCACCGGGCAGCACAGATACGCAGTATTTT
CASSPGSTDTQYF
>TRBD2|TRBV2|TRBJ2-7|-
TGTGCCAGCAGTGAAGTATCAGGAGCGGGAGGGCCAGGGGAGCAGTACTTC
CASSEVSGAGGPGEQYF
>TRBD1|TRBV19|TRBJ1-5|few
TGTGCCAGTAGTAGCGGATGGGACAGGGCCTATGGCAATCAGCCCCAGCATTTT
CASSSGWDRAYGNQPQHF
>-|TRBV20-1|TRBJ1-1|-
TGCAGTGCTAGTGCAGGGTGGGTCACTGAAGCTTTCTTT
CSASAGWVTEAFF
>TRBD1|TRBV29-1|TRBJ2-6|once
TGCAGCCCCGGAGCGGGACAGGGTATCCCTCCTGGGGCCAACGTCCTGACTTTC
CSPGAGQGIPPGANVLTF
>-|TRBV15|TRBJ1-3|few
TGTGCCACCAGCAGTGGGGGGGAAGGGAACACCATATATTTT
CATSSGGEGNTIYF
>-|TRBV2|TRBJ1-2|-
TGTGCCAGCAGTCGAACAGGGTTTCTTGATGGCTACACCTTC
CASSRTGFLDGYTF
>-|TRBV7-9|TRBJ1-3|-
TGTGCCACAAGAGCGGGGAACTCTGGAAACACCATATATTTT
CATRAGNSGNTIYF
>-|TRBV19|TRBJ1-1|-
TGTGCCAGTAGTATAGGCCCCGGGACAACGAACACTGAAGCTTTCTTT
CASSIGPGTTNTEAFF
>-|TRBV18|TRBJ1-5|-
TGTGCCAGCTCCGAACAGGGTCCAAGCAATCAGCCCCAGCATTTT
CASSEQGPSNQPQHF
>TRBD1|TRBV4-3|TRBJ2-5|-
TGCGCCAGCAGCCAAGAGGGGCAGGGGGCCCCCTACCAAGAGACCCAGTACTTC
CASSQEGQGAPYQETQYF
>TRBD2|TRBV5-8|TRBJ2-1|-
TGTGCCAGCACGGGGGTAGCGGGCGATGAGCAGTTCTTC
CASTGVAGDEQFF
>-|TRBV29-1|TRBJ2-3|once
TGCAGCGTTGACGGGGCTAGCGGCACAGATACGCAGTATTTT
CSVDGASGTDTQYF
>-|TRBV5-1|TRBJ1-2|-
TGCGCCAGCAGCCAGACTAGGGGAGATGGCTACACCTTC
CASSQTRGDGYTF
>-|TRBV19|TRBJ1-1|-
TGTGCCAGTAGGACGGGGAACACTGAAGCTTTCTTT
CASRTGNTEAFF
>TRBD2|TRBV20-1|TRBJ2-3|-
TGCAGTGCTAGTGGGACTAAGGTCCCAGATACGCAGTATTTT
CSASGTKVPDTQYF
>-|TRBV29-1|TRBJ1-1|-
TGCAGCGTTGGTGGAGGGGTCATGAACACTGAAGCTTTCTTT
CSVGGGVMNTEAFF
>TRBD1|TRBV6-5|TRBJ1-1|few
TGTGCCAGCAGTTACTCTCTTTCCACAGGGGGCACTGAAGCTTTCTTT
CASSYSLSTGGTEAFF
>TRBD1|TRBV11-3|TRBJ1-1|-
TGTGCCAGCACCCTCCCGGCAGGGGGGATGAACACTGAAGCTTTCTTT
CASTLPAGGMNTEAFF
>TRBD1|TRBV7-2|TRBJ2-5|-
TGTGCCAGCAGCTTAGCGTTCAGGGGGCAAGAGACCCAGTACTTC
CASSLAFRGQETQYF
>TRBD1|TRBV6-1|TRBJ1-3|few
TGTGCCAGCAGTGATCCGGACAGGGTAGGAAACACCATATATTTT
CASSDPDRVGNTIYF
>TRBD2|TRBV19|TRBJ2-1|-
TGTGCCAGTACCCCGGGACTAGCGGGACCTCGCTCCTACAATGAGCAGTTCTTC
CASTPGLAGPRSYNEQFF
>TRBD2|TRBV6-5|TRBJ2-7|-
TGTGCCAGCAGAGTAGGACTAGCAACCTACGAGCAGTACTTC
CASRVGLATYEQYF
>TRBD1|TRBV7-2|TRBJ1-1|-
TGTGCCAGCAGCAGCTGGACAGGGAGTACTGAAGCTTTCTTT
CASSSWTGSTEAFF
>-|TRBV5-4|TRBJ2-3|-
TGTGCCAGCAGCTTAGGTGGGAGTGGGACAGATACGCAGTATTTT
CASSLGGSGTDTQYF